These 4 T cell receptor beta chains were all obtained from the same sample, sequenced in a study of CD8+ T cells in alopecia areata (dated by TCRdb to between 2018 and 2020). The sample's time point label, in plain terms: less than 30 weeks on oral tofacitinib. The treatment or condition label, as the study defines it: oral pan-JAK inhibitor, 5-10 mg twice daily. To prepare the library, the immunoSEQ multiplex PCR assay was applied. For TCR sequencing, RNA was extracted from every sample and reverse transcribed into cDNA to serve as template. TCRdb mirrors the immuneACCESS table, restricted to in-frame sequences. Some clones are absent from its copies; in checked studies, under half trace to an unresolved V gene, and the reason for the others is unknown. This sample is represented by 80,000 or so clones; approximately 66% of them were singletons. The ten largest clones add up to 23% of the sample.

This sample comprised CD8+ T cells sorted from blood, obtained at week 24, from a patient treated with tofacitinib. Every receptor here comes from a human donor with alopecia areata.

Regarding this clone: The junction shows a germline mismatch at one end, possibly a read error. The chain has TRBV5-4 and TRBJ2-7; 14 bases align to TRBD2. The CDR3 extends over 14 amino acids. Germline V CDR1 and CDR2: SGHNT, YYREEE (reference sequence). The CDR3 loop reads CASSLSGLAGVQDF. In nucleotides, the CDR3 is TGTGCCAGCAGCTTATCGGGACTAGCGGGAGTTCAGGACTTC.

The rearrangement uses TRBV11-2 and TRBJ2-1, with TRBD1 matching over 11 bases. CDR3 length: 17 residues. The V and J ends lost 5 bases and 5 bases, in that order; junction bases with no gene match: 11. Germline V gives CDR1 SGHAT, CDR2 FQNNGV. CDR3 nucleotide sequence: TGTGCCAGCAGCACTTGGGACAGGGGGGTTTCTAACAATGAGCAGTTCTTC. Amino acids: CASSTWDRGVSNNEQFF.

The rearrangement joins TRBV5-1 to TRBJ2-5, with 7 bases identical to TRBD1. Germline CDR1 SGHRS, CDR2 YFSETQ. The CDR3 is 16 amino acids. The junction had 7 bases not matched to a gene; V was cut back by 0 bases and J by 2 bases. The CDR3 bases are TGCGCCAGCAGCTTGGGGAACAGGGGACCACAAGAGACCCAGTACTTC. The encoded protein is CASSLGNRGPQETQYF.

The rearrangement links TRBV9 to TRBJ1-5; TRBD1 matches 9 bases. This CDR3 comprises 14 residues. V was pared by 4 bases and J by 5 bases, with 4 bases of the junction left unmatched. The germline CDR1 and CDR2 sequences are SGDLS and YYNGEE. The CDR3, as DNA: TGTGCCAGCAGCAGCGGGACAGGGTATCAGCCCCAGCATTTT. It codes for CASSSGTGYQPQHF.